This TCR beta chain was recorded in a study of blood T cells in healthy people across ages. Study outcomes and limitations: It was the long-lived donors that had more naive CD4+ cells and higher diversity than aged donors.

A second PCR, run for about 6 to 12 cycles, used a sample-barcoded 5' primer plus a J-beta primer mix. In TCRdb, the 5' RACE reads were re-called with MiXCR into one record per CDR3 protein. Counted here are about 1.6 million distinct CDR3 sequences, roughly a third occurring once; the ten biggest clones make up 10% to 12%. The V gene's germline CDR1 is MDHEN and CDR2 SYDVKM. Deletions cut 3 bases from V and 11 bases from J, with 16 bases between. This CDR3 is built from 13 residues. This clonotype was detected only a few times. Its antigen is still unknown. The clonotype was recovered from a woman in her 30s in good health. The sample was blood. The V gene is TRBV28, the J gene TRBJ2-5; no firm D call. The CDR3 loop reads CASSFPNPGEQYF. The CDR3 DNA is TGTGCCAGCAGTTTCCCCAACCCTGGTGAGCAGTACTTC.